Presented here are 31 T cell receptor beta chains from one specimen sequenced in a study of T cell repertoires in cytomegalovirus infection. TCRdb re-analysed the reads in MiXCR, keeping a single row per CDR3 protein. The data show about 900,000 distinct CDR3 sequences, with roughly 31% seen just once and about 14% held by the top ten. Their target antigens are unknown. The starting material was cultured CD8+ T cells from PBMCs, obtained from culture after CMV antigen stimulation. Every receptor here comes from a human donor in good health (CMV status not recorded). Some clones in this sample may be carry-over from other donors' samples.

Turning to this clonotype: One base away lies a much larger clone, so this may be a sequencing read error. This chain joins TRBV7-9 and TRBJ1-1; D is unclear. Germline V lookup: CDR1 SEHNR, CDR2 FQNEAQ (reference sequence). This CDR3 has 16 amino acids. The V gene lost 2 bases and the J gene lost 0 bases, with 13 bases spanning the gap. CDR3 in amino acids: CASSLLATHLNTEAFF. The CDR3, as DNA: TGTGCCAGCAGCTTACTCGCGACACACCTGAACACTGAAGCTTTCTTT. Using reference TRBV7-9 and TRBJ1-1 for the parts outside the CDR3, the full variable domain is DTGVSQNPRHKITKRGQNVTFRCDPISEHNRLYWYRQTLGQGPEFLTYFQNEAQLEKSRLLSDRFSAERPKGSFSTLEIQRTEQGDSAMYLCASSLLATHLNTEAFFGQGTRLTVV.

Only a few counts were recorded for this clonotype. The genes are TRBV4-1 and TRBJ1-5; D may be TRBD1 (5 bases). CDR1 is MGHRA, CDR2 YSYEKL, per germline. This CDR3 comprises 16 residues. The germline V and J ends were trimmed by 0 bases and 6 bases, with 15 bases remaining between them. The CDR3 coding sequence is TGCGCCAGCAGCCAAGATGGGGCCACGGAGGGTCAGCCCCAGCATTTT. Its protein is CASSQDGATEGQPQHF.

The chain has TRBV7-8 and TRBJ2-7; tentatively, D is TRBD1 (6 bases). Germline V gene sequence: CDR1 SGHVS, CDR2 FQNEAQ. This CDR3 has 14 residues. V was cut by 1 base and J by 2 bases, with 9 bases left in between. This CDR3 is CASSLGTVTYEQYF. As DNA, the CDR3 is TGTGCCAGCAGCTTAGGGACAGTAACCTACGAGCAGTACTTC.

The chain is built from TRBV27 and TRBJ1-4, with TRBD1 identical over 7 bases. This CDR3 contains 12 residues. Germline V gene sequence: CDR1 MNHEY, CDR2 SMNVEV (reference sequence). The J segment lost 5 bases and the V segment lost 7 bases, leaving 1 base of the junction unmatched. CDR3 loop: CASKQGNEKLFF. The DNA for the CDR3 is TGTGCCAGCAAACAGGGGAATGAAAAACTGTTTTTT.

Notes on this clonotype: One end of the junction does not line up with germline, which may come from a read error. This chain links TRBV5-1 with TRBJ2-2, with D possibly TRBD2 on 5 matching bases. This CDR3 has 16 residues. Germline CDR1 SGHRS, CDR2 YFSETQ. CDR3 nucleotide sequence: TGCGCCAACAGCCCACGGACCCGGGGAGCCACCGGGGAGCTGTTTTTT. Its translation: CANSPRTRGATGELFF.

This clonotype came up many times. The genes are TRBV7-9 and TRBJ1-1, with 8 bases fitting TRBD1. Germline-derived CDR1 and CDR2 are SEHNR and FQNEAQ (reference sequence). The CDR3 consists of 17 residues. V lost 2 bases and J lost 0; bases outside the gene matches: 8. The CDR3 DNA reads TGTGCCAGCAGCTTATCAGGGGGCGGGTCTCTGAACACTGAAGCTTTCTTT. This sequence encodes CASSLSGGGSLNTEAFF.

The chain uses TRBV4-3 and TRBJ2-2; a weak D match, TRBD1 (6 bases). Trimming cost V 1 base and J 0 bases, with 15 bases left between them. Germline values: CDR1 LGHNA, CDR2 YSLEER. The CDR3 sequence is 18 residues long. Written as DNA, the CDR3 is TGCGCCAGCAGCCAAGTCCGCTTCGGACAGTCGAACACCGGGGAGCTGTTTTTT. It yields the protein CASSQVRFGQSNTGELFF.

This clonotype was picked up a small number of times. The chain is built from TRBV6-5 and TRBJ1-6; weak D call: TRBD1 (6 bases). Trimming took off 2 bases at V and 5 bases at J, with 10 bases between the two ends. The V gene's germline CDR1 is MNHEY and CDR2 SVGAGI. The CDR3 spans 15 residues. The CDR3 sequence: CASSYDTGNNSPLHF. CDR3 in DNA: TGTGCCAGCAGTTACGATACAGGGAATAATTCACCCCTCCACTTT.

The rearrangement links TRBV4-1 to TRBJ1-1; D is uncertain. This CDR3 contains 15 residues. Germline lookup yields CDR1 MGHRA and CDR2 YSYEKL. V dropped 0 bases and J dropped 0 bases, with 8 bases sitting between them. The CDR3 loop reads CASSQDRTVNTEAFF. Here the CDR3 DNA reads TGCGCCAGCAGCCAAGATCGAACGGTGAACACTGAAGCTTTCTTT.

This clonotype has a handful of counts. The chain joins TRBV7-8 to TRBJ2-3; 12 bases map to TRBD2. J lost 5 bases, V lost 5 bases, and 11 bases had no gene match. The CDR3 is made up of 17 amino acids. Germline lookup yields CDR1 SGHVS and CDR2 FQNEAQ. The CDR3 reads CASSPLPSGGAVDTQYF. The DNA of the CDR3 is TGTGCCAGCAGCCCCCTTCCTAGCGGGGGGGCCGTAGATACGCAGTATTTT.

The chain carries TRBV7-6 and TRBJ2-2, with D possibly being TRBD1 (6 bases). This CDR3 is 16 amino acids long. V dropped 3 bases and J dropped 4 bases, with 15 bases sitting between them. Per the germline V gene, CDR1 is SGHVS and CDR2 is FNYEAQ. The CDR3 coding sequence is TGTGCCAGCAGCTTTACAGGGTCGGCCGTCACCGGGGAGCTGTTTTTT. Translation: CASSFTGSAVTGELFF.

In this sample, this clonotype turned up a few times. This chain connects TRBV5-1 to TRBJ1-1; D is unclear. Trimming shortened V by 5 bases and J by 7 bases, and 15 bases separated the two germline ends. Germline lookup yields CDR1 SGHRS and CDR2 YFSETQ. CDR3 length: 13 residues. This CDR3 is CASRYEKSLEAFF. The CDR3 bases are TGCGCCAGCAGGTATGAGAAAAGCCTTGAAGCTTTCTTT.

The CDR3 DNA follows: TGTGCCAGCAGACGGACTCAGCGCACTGAAGCTTTCTTT. It translates to CASRRTQRTEAFF. The gene calls are TRBV7-3 and TRBJ1-1; unclear D gene. V shed 6 bases and J shed 4 bases, with 12 bases lying between them. This CDR3 has 13 residues. CDR1 and CDR2 (germline): SGHTA, FQGTGA.

DNA for the CDR3: TGCAGTGCCACGACCACGCAAGAGACCCAGTACTTC. Translation: CSATTTQETQYF. The chain is built from TRBV20-1 and TRBJ2-5; no clear D gene. Deletions cut 6 bases from V and 2 bases from J, with 10 bases between. Germline V CDR1 and CDR2: DFQATT, SNEGSKA (reference sequence). The CDR3 sequence is 12 residues long.

The V call is TRBV20-1, the J call TRBJ2-7; D assignment may be TRBD1 or TRBD2 (5 bases each). Between the trimmed V and J ends, which lost 5 bases and 3 bases, there was a span of 14 bases. Germline V gives CDR1 DFQATT, CDR2 SNEGSKA (reference sequence). The CDR3 is 13 residues long. This CDR3 is CSAGWDLGYEQYF. CDR3 nucleotides: TGCAGTGCTGGATGGGACCTGGGCTACGAGCAGTACTTC.

The V gene is TRBV3-1, the J gene TRBJ1-1, with TRBD1 matching 7 bases. CDR3 length: 16 amino acids. V was pared by 0 bases and J by 3 bases, with 7 bases of the junction left unmatched. Germline-derived CDR1 and CDR2 are LGHDT and YNNKEL (reference sequence). In DNA, the CDR3 is TGTGCCAGCAGCCAAGATAGGGCAGGGGGTGACACTGAAGCTTTCTTT. It translates to CASSQDRAGGDTEAFF.

This clonotype was counted a few times. J is TRBJ2-3 and V is TRBV19; D ambiguous. V was cut by 3 bases and J by 0 bases, with 16 bases left in between. The CDR3 runs to 17 residues. Germline V gene data show CDR1 as LNHDA and CDR2 as SQIVND (reference sequence). The DNA for the CDR3 is TGTGCCAGTAGTATGGGGTATGAGACCCTAAGCACAGATACGCAGTATTTT. Translation: CASSMGYETLSTDTQYF.

The chain uses TRBV24-1 and TRBJ2-5; D is uncertain. The germline CDR1 and CDR2 sequences are KGHDR and SFDVKD. The CDR3 spans 10 residues. V lost 12 bases, J lost 10 bases, and 14 bases lay in between. This chain's CDR3 is CAPHVGIQYF. CDR3 DNA: TGTGCCCCTCACGTGGGTATCCAGTACTTC.

This clonotype was counted many times. The chain couples TRBV7-6 to TRBJ1-5, with D perhaps TRBD1 (6 bases). The CDR3 loop spans 14 amino acids. V gave up 3 bases and J gave up 5 bases, with 11 bases separating them. CDR1 and CDR2 (germline): SGHVS, FNYEAQ. CDR3 nucleotides: TGTGCCAGCAGCTTCAGGGGTACGGATCAGCCCCAGCATTTT. This encodes CASSFRGTDQPQHF.

This clonotype was counted at least ten times. The CDR3 reads CASSTRLLAEQFF. The CDR3 DNA follows: TGTGCCAGCAGCACGAGACTCCTGGCAGAGCAGTTCTTC. The V gene is TRBV7-6, the J gene TRBJ2-1, with D hard to call. The CDR3 has 13 residues. Germline CDR1 SGHVS, CDR2 FNYEAQ. With 5 bases removed from V and 10 bases from J, the gap between germline ends came to 15 bases.

V usage is TRBV6-2 or TRBV6-3 and J usage is TRBJ2-7; possible D gene TRBD2, 5 bases. There are 15 residues in the CDR3. Trimming took off 6 bases at V and 3 bases at J, with 18 bases between the two ends. CDR1 and CDR2 (germline): MNHEY, SVGEGT. The CDR3 sequence: CASRQPGFPSYEQYV. CDR3 DNA: TGTGCCAGCAGACAGCCGGGGTTCCCTAGCTACGAGCAGTACGTC.

This clonotype has only one observation. This chain links TRBV20-1 with TRBJ1-3; D unclear. This CDR3 is 12 amino acids long. V lost 6 bases and J 2 bases, leaving 8 bases between the germline ends. Germline assignment: CDR1 DFQATT and CDR2 SNEGSKA (reference sequence). The CDR3 coding sequence is TGCAGTGCGAAGGGTGCTGGAAACACCATATATTTT. This encodes CSAKGAGNTIYF.

The rearrangement uses TRBV7-9 and TRBJ2-5; no firm D call. The CDR3 has 13 residues. Germline CDR1 SEHNR, CDR2 FQNEAQ (reference sequence). V gave up 5 bases and J gave up 2 bases, with 9 bases separating them. CDR3 residues: CASSPHAQETQYF. The CDR3 DNA sequence: TGTGCCAGCAGCCCCCACGCTCAAGAGACCCAGTACTTC.

As concerns this clonotype: A much larger clonotype is one base distant, so this may be a read error. This sequence joins TRBV7-2 and TRBJ1-2; a possible D gene is TRBD1 (5 bases). Looked up from germline, CDR1 is SGHTA and CDR2 is FQGNSA. The length of the CDR3 is 15 residues. CDR3 bases: TGTGCCAGCAGCTTAAGGGCAGATCAGGGCTATGGCTACATCTTC. Amino acid sequence: CASSLRADQGYGYIF.

The rearrangement uses TRBV7-9 and TRBJ2-7; D not certain. The CDR3 has 12 residues. The germline V and J ends were trimmed by 6 bases and 6 bases, with 12 bases remaining between them. Germline V gene sequence: CDR1 SEHNR, CDR2 FQNEAQ (reference sequence). Written as DNA, the CDR3 is TGTGCCAGCAGTCGAGTGGTAGGCGAGCAGTACTTC. Its translation: CASSRVVGEQYF.

The CDR3: CASSPLLGYTF. In DNA form, the CDR3 reads TGTGCCAGCAGCCCTTTACTTGGCTACACCTTC. This rearrangement joins TRBV6-1 to TRBJ1-2; D is uncertain. CDR1 is MNHNS and CDR2 is SASEGT in the germline V gene. The V end lost 6 bases, the J end lost 7 bases, and 9 bases lay between the germline ends. The CDR3 spans 11 residues.

The rearrangement links TRBV15 to TRBJ2-3, with 8 bases aligning to TRBD2. This CDR3 spans 16 amino acids. Germline V gene lookup returns CDR1 LNHNV and CDR2 YYDKDF (reference sequence). V lost 0 bases to trimming and J lost 4 bases; unmatched junction nucleotides: 6. In DNA, the CDR3 is TGTGCCACCAGCAGAGATCTGGGCGGGGGGCCAGATACGCAGTATTTT. It yields the protein CATSRDLGGGPDTQYF. Looking up the rest from reference TRBV15 and TRBJ2-3 gives the full variable domain: DAMVIQNPRYQVTQFGKPVTLSCSQTLNHNVMYWYQQKSSQAPKLLFHYYDKDFNNEADTPDNFQSRRPNTSFCFLDIRSPGLGDTAMYLCATSRDLGGGPDTQYFGPGTRLTVL.

V gene TRBV6-1 combines with J gene TRBJ2-5; D unclear. Between the trimmed V and J ends, which lost 5 bases and 1 base, there was a span of 20 bases. The V gene's germline CDR1 is MNHNS and CDR2 SASEGT. This CDR3 spans 17 amino acids. The CDR3 loop is CASSPRTVPVGQETQYF. The CDR3 DNA is TGTGCCAGCAGTCCCCGGACCGTCCCAGTGGGCCAAGAGACCCAGTACTTC.

CDR3 DNA: TGTGCCAGCAGCTCACCTGGGGTAATCCAGCCCCAGCATTTT. Translation: CASSSPGVIQPQHF. The chain employs TRBV7-9 and TRBJ1-5; no definite D call. There are 14 residues in the CDR3. Trimming removed 4 bases from V and 7 bases from J, with 14 bases in between. Germline V gene lookup returns CDR1 SEHNR and CDR2 FQNEAQ (reference sequence).

V usage is TRBV5-1 and J usage is TRBJ2-7; D is unclear. CDR1 and CDR2 from the germline V gene are SGHRS and YFSETQ. V was cut by 4 bases and J by 0 bases, with 11 bases left in between. The CDR3 consists of 14 residues. The CDR3 nucleotides read TGCGCCAGCAGCGTCAGGCTGAGCTCCTACGAGCAGTACTTC. It codes for CASSVRLSSYEQYF.

This chain uses TRBV6-5 with TRBJ2-1; possible D gene TRBD2, 7 bases. The CDR3 runs to 17 residues. Germline V gene sequence: CDR1 MNHEY, CDR2 SVGAGI. Trimming stripped 0 bases from V and 4 bases from J, with 16 bases between. CDR3 residues: CASSYSPSGTPYNEQFF. In nucleotides, the CDR3 is TGTGCCAGCAGTTACTCCCCCAGCGGGACACCATACAATGAGCAGTTCTTC.